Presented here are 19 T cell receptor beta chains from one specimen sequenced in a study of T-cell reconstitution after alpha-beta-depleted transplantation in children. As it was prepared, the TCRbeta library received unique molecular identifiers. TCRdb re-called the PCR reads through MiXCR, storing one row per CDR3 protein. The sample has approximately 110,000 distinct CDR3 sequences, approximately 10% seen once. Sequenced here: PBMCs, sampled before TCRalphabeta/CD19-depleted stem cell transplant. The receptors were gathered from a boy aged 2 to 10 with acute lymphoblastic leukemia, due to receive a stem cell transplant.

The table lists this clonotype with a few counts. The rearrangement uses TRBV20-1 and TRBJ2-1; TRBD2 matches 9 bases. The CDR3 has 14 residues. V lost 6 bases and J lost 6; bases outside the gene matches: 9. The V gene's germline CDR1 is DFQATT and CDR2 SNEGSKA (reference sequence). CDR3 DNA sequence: TGCAGTGCACCCTTAATAGCGGGAGCCAATGAGCAGTTCTTC. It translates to CSAPLIAGANEQFF.

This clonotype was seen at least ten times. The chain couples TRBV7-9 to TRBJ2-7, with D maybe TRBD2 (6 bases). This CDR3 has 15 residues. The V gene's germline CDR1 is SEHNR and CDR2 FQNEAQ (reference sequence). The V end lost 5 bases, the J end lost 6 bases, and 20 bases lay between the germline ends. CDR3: CASSPSTSRRGEQYF. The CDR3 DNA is TGTGCCAGCAGCCCCTCAACGTCCCGGCGGGGCGAGCAGTACTTC.

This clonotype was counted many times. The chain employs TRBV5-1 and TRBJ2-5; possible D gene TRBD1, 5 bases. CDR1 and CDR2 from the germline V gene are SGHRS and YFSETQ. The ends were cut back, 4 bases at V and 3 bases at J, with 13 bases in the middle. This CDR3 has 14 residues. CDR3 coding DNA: TGCGCCAGCAGCCGGAAGGGGATAGAAGAGACCCAGTACTTC. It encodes CASSRKGIEETQYF.

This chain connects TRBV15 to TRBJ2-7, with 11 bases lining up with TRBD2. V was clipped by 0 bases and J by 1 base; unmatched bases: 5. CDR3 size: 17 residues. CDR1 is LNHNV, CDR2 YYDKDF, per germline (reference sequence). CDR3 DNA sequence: TGTGCCACCAGCAGAGAAACCGGGACTAGCGGTTCCTACGAGCAGTACTTC. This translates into CATSRETGTSGSYEQYF.

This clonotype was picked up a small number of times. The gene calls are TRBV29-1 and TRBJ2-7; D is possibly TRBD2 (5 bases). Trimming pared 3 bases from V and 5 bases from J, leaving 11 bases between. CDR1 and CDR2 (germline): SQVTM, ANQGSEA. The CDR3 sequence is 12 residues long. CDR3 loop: CSVDLAQNEQYF. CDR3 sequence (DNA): TGCAGCGTTGATCTAGCTCAGAACGAGCAGTACTTC.

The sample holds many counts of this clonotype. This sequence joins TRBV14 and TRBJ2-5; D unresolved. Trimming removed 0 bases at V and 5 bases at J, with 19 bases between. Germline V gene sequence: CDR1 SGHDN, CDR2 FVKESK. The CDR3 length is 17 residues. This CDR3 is CASSQDYAKGNSETQYF. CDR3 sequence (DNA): TGTGCCAGCAGCCAAGACTACGCTAAGGGTAACTCGGAGACCCAGTACTTC.

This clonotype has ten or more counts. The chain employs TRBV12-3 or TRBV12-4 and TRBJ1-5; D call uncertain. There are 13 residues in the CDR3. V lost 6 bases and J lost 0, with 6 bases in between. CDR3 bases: TGTGCCAGCAGCACTTATAGCAATCAGCCCCAGCATTTT. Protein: CASSTYSNQPQHF.

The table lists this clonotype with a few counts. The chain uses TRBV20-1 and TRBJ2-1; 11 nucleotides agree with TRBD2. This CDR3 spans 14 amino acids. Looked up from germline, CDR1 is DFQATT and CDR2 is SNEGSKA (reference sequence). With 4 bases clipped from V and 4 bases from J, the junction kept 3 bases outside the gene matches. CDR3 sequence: CSAIGTSGYNEQFF. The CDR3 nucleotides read TGCAGTGCTATCGGGACTAGCGGATACAATGAGCAGTTCTTC.

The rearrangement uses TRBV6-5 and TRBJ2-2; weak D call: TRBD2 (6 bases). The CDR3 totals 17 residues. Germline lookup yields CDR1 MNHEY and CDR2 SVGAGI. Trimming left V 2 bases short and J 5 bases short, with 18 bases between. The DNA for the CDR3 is TGTGCCAGCAGTTACGATTCTGCGGGACGGGGTACCGGGGAGCTGTTTTTT. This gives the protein CASSYDSAGRGTGELFF.

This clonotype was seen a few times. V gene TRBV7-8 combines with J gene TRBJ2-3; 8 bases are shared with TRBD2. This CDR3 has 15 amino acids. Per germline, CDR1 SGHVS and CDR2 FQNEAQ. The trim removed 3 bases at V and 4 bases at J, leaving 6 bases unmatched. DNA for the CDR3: TGTGCCAGCAGCTTCAACGGGAGGGCCCCAGATACGCAGTATTTT. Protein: CASSFNGRAPDTQYF.

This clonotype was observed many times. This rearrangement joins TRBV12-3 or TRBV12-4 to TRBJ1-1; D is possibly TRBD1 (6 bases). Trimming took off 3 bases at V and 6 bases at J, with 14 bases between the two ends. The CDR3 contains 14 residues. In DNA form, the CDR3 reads TGTGCCAGCAGTTTTACCGGGGGCGGTCCTGAAGCTTTCTTT. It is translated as CASSFTGGGPEAFF.

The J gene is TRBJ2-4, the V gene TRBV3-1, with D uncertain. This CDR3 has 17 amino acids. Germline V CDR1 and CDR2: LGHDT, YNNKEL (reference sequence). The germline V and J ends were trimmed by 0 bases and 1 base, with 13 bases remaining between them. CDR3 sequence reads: CASSQEAAGWAKNIQYF. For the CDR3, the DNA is TGTGCCAGCAGCCAAGAGGCGGCCGGGTGGGCCAAAAACATTCAGTACTTC.

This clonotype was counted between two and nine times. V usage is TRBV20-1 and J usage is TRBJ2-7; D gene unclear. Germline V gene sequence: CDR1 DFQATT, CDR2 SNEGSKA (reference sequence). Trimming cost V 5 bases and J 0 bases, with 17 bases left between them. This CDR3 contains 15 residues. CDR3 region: CSALTTRKSSYEQYF. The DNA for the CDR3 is TGCAGTGCTTTGACGACGCGGAAAAGCTCCTACGAGCAGTACTTC.

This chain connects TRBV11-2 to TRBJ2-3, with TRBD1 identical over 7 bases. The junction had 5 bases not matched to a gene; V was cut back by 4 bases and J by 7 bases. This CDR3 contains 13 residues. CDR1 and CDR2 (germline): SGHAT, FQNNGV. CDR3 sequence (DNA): TGTGCCAGCAGCTCTCACAGGGGAAATACGCAGTATTTT. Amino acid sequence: CASSSHRGNTQYF. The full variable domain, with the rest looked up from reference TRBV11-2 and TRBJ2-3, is EAGVAQSPRYKIIEKRQSVAFWCNPISGHATLYWYQQILGQGPKLLIQFQNNGVVDDSQLPKDRFSAERLKGVDSTLKIQPAKLEDSAVYLCASSSHRGNTQYFGPGTRLTVL.

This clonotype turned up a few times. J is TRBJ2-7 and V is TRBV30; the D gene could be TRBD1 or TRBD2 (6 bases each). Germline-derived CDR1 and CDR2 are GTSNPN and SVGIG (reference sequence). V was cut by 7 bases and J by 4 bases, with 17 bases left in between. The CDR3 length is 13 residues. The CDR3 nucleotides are TGTGCCTCCCGACAGCCGGGGGCATACGAGCAGTACTTC. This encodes CASRQPGAYEQYF.

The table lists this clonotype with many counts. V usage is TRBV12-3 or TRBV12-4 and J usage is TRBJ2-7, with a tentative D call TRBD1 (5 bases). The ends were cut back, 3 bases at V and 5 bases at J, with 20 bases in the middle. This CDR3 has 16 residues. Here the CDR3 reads CASSLGSLGQKNEQYF. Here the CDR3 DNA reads TGTGCCAGCAGTTTGGGCAGCTTGGGGCAGAAAAACGAGCAGTACTTC.

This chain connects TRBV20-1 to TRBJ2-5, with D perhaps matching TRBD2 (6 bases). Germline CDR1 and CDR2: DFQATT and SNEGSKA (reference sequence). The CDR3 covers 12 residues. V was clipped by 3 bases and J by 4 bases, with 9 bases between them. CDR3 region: CSASGTLETQYF. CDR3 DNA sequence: TGCAGTGCTAGTGGGACTCTAGAGACCCAGTACTTC.

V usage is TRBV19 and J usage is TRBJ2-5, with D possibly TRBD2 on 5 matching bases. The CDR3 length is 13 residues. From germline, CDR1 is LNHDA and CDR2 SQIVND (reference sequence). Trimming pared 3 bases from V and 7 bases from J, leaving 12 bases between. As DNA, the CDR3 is TGTGCCAGTAGTATTGGAGGCCAGCGGACCCAGTACTTC. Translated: CASSIGGQRTQYF.

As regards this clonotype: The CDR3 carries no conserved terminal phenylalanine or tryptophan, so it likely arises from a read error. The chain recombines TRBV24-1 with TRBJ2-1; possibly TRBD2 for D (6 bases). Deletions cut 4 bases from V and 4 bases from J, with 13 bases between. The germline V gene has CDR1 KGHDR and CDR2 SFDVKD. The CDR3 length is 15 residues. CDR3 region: CATSDPGLTYNEQFI. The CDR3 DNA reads TGTGCCACCAGTGACCCCGGACTAACGTACAATGAGCAGTTCATC.